One sample yielded the 26 T cell receptor beta chains listed below, sequenced in a study of T cells in Graves' hyperthyroidism and ophthalmopathy. Researchers took RNA transcripts and amplified the TCR beta CDR3 regions from them. HTBI primers were the set used in a first-round RT-PCR of the TCR CDR3. TCRdb itself ran the multiplex PCR reads through MiXCR, one entry per CDR3 protein. Of some 550,000 distinct CDR3 sequences in the sample, around 20% were seen once. The sequencing sample was made of blood. The receptors stem from a man aged 18-30 years with Graves' hyperthyroidism.

This clonotype was observed at least ten times. The chain employs TRBV2 and TRBJ1-5; 8 nucleotides agree with TRBD1. Trimming at V came to 6 bases and at J to 1 base, leaving 5 bases not matched to a gene. The CDR3 is 15 amino acids. The germline V gene encodes CDR1 SNHLY and CDR2 FYNNEI. The CDR3 protein is CASRAGGRSNQPQHF. The CDR3 DNA sequence: TGTGCCAGCAGGGCAGGGGGCAGGAGCAATCAGCCCCAGCATTTT.

The chain joins TRBV28 to TRBJ1-5; TRBD1 is a possible D gene (6 bases). Germline V gene sequence: CDR1 MDHEN, CDR2 SYDVKM. Trimming removed 7 bases at V and 0 bases at J, with 16 bases between. This CDR3 comprises 16 residues. Written as DNA, the CDR3 is TGTGCCAGCATAACGGACAGTTATGATAGCAATCAGCCCCAGCATTTT. It specifies CASITDSYDSNQPQHF.

This clonotype was counted at least ten times. The chain is built from TRBV19 and TRBJ1-5; a weak D match, TRBD1 (5 bases). Germline values: CDR1 LNHDA, CDR2 SQIVND (reference sequence). V lost 3 bases, J lost 4 bases, and 13 bases lay in between. The CDR3 has 15 residues. The CDR3 sequence: CASSIQGGRNQPQHF. The CDR3, as DNA: TGTGCCAGTAGTATCCAGGGAGGGAGGAATCAGCCCCAGCATTTT. The full variable domain, in which reference TRBV19 and TRBJ1-5 provide the parts outside the CDR3, is DGGITQSPKYLFRKEGQNVTLSCEQNLNHDAMYWYRQDPGQGLRLIYYSQIVNDFQKGDIAEGYSVSREKKESFPLTVTSAQKNPTAFYLCASSIQGGRNQPQHFGDGTRLSIL.

This clonotype has ten or more counts. CDR3 loop: CATSESPVTSGYTF. CDR3 nucleotides: TGTGCCACCTCTGAATCCCCGGTCACCTCTGGCTACACCTTC. The rearrangement links TRBV27 to TRBJ1-2; D gene unclear. V was pared by 10 bases and J by 7 bases, with 22 bases between. In germline, CDR1 is MNHEY, CDR2 SMNVEV (reference sequence). CDR3 length: 14 amino acids.

This clonotype was seen ten or more times. The chain combines TRBV27 with TRBJ2-7, with a tentative D call TRBD2 (5 bases). Germline V CDR1 and CDR2: MNHEY, SMNVEV (reference sequence). The CDR3 is 14 residues long. V dropped 3 bases and J dropped 4 bases, with 13 bases sitting between them. The CDR3 loop reads CASSFSRTGYEQYF. In nucleotides, the CDR3 is TGTGCCAGCAGTTTTTCCAGAACGGGGTACGAGCAGTACTTC.

This clonotype was detected many times. The chain joins TRBV29-1 to TRBJ1-1, with D perhaps TRBD1 (5 bases). CDR3 size: 13 residues. The ends were cut back, 4 bases at V and 4 bases at J, with 13 bases in the middle. Germline CDR1 is SQVTM and CDR2 is ANQGSEA. The CDR3 DNA is TGCAGCGTTGTGGCGGGGACCACCACTGAAGCTTTCTTT. It encodes CSVVAGTTTEAFF.

In this sample, this clonotype turned up many times. The chain joins TRBV4-1 to TRBJ1-1; maybe TRBD1 (5 bases). V dropped 2 bases and J dropped 4 bases, with 11 bases sitting between them. Germline lookup yields CDR1 MGHRA and CDR2 YSYEKL. The CDR3 is 14 amino acids. The chain's CDR3 is CASSQTGMGTEAFF. The DNA for the CDR3 is TGCGCCAGCAGCCAAACAGGAATGGGCACTGAAGCTTTCTTT.

In this sample, this clonotype turned up many times. The chain employs TRBV20-1 and TRBJ2-5; a possible D gene is TRBD2 (5 bases). CDR1 is DFQATT, CDR2 SNEGSKA, per germline (reference sequence). The V and J ends lost 5 bases and 2 bases respectively, with 12 bases between them. The CDR3 is 13 residues long. CDR3 DNA: TGCAGTGCTCTAGCACTAGGTCAAGAGACCCAGTACTTC. This translates into CSALALGQETQYF.

CDR3 in amino acids: CSVEDHEGPFSGNTIYF. The CDR3 DNA sequence: TGCAGCGTTGAAGATCACGAAGGGCCCTTCTCTGGAAACACCATATATTTT. The V call is TRBV29-1, the J call TRBJ1-3; D unresolved. V was cut by 0 bases and J by 0 bases, with 15 bases left in between. This CDR3 has 17 residues. Germline CDR1 and CDR2: SQVTM and ANQGSEA.

This clonotype came up many times. The gene calls are TRBV5-1 and TRBJ1-3; 11 positions agree with TRBD1. V lost 3 bases and J lost 4; bases outside the gene matches: 6. This CDR3 has 16 amino acids. Germline V lookup: CDR1 SGHRS, CDR2 YFSETQ. CDR3 region: CASSSADRGLGNTIYF. CDR3 sequence (DNA): TGCGCCAGCAGCTCCGCGGACAGGGGGCTAGGAAACACCATATATTTT.

This clonotype was recorded a few times. Written as DNA, the CDR3 is TGCGCCAGCAGCCAGACACAGGGGGCTAGTGGCTACACCTTC. This encodes CASSQTQGASGYTF. The V gene is TRBV5-1, the J gene TRBJ1-2, with 9 bases fitting TRBD1. Germline loops: CDR1 SGHRS, CDR2 YFSETQ. J lost 7 bases, V lost 4 bases, and 8 bases had no gene match. The length of the CDR3 is 14 residues.

This chain joins TRBV25-1 and TRBJ2-2; D possibly matches TRBD1 or TRBD2 (6 bases each). Germline V lookup: CDR1 MGHDK, CDR2 SYGVNS. V lost 7 bases and J 6 bases, leaving 9 bases between the germline ends. The CDR3 has 12 amino acids. The chain's CDR3 is CASMRGAGELFF. The CDR3 DNA reads as TGTGCCAGCATGAGGGGGGCCGGGGAGCTGTTTTTT.

V usage is TRBV12-3 or TRBV12-4 and J usage is TRBJ2-2, with a tentative D call TRBD2 (6 bases). The CDR3 length is 15 residues. V shed 6 bases and J shed 3 bases, with 14 bases lying between them. CDR3 loop: CASRLRTGDTGELFF. CDR3 DNA sequence: TGTGCCAGCAGATTACGGACGGGGGACACCGGGGAGCTGTTTTTT.

Ten or more counts support this clonotype. CDR3 sequence: CSASLQGLAGELFF. The DNA of the CDR3 is TGCAGTGCTAGTCTCCAAGGGCTCGCCGGGGAGCTGTTTTTT. This chain uses TRBV20-1 with TRBJ2-2; D gene uncertain. Deletions cut 3 bases from V and 6 bases from J, with 14 bases between. The CDR3 contains 14 residues. Germline loops: CDR1 DFQATT, CDR2 SNEGSKA (reference sequence).

The sample holds many counts of this clonotype. J is TRBJ1-5 and V is TRBV27, with 7 bases matching TRBD1. V lost 5 bases and J lost 4; bases outside the gene matches: 5. This CDR3 comprises 14 residues. Germline CDR1 reads MNHEY; CDR2 reads SMNVEV (reference sequence). CDR3 sequence: CASSPGQRNQPQHF. The DNA for the CDR3 is TGTGCCAGCAGTCCGGGACAGCGTAATCAGCCCCAGCATTTT.

This clonotype occurred many times. The J gene is TRBJ1-1, the V gene TRBV6-5, with TRBD1 matching over 12 bases. Germline-derived CDR1 and CDR2 are MNHEY and SVGAGI. The length of the CDR3 is 16 residues. V lost 2 bases, J lost 8 bases, and 9 bases stayed unmatched. This chain's CDR3 is CASSYVGQGARGEAFF. CDR3 sequence (DNA): TGTGCCAGCAGTTACGTGGGACAGGGGGCCCGAGGGGAAGCTTTCTTT.

The genes are TRBV9 and TRBJ1-1, with no clear D. Germline V CDR1 and CDR2: SGDLS, YYNGEE. The CDR3 runs to 14 residues. V was pared by 0 bases and J by 4 bases, with 10 bases between. CDR3 DNA: TGTGCCAGCAGCGTAGCTGCCACAGTCACTGAAGCTTTCTTT. This translates into CASSVAATVTEAFF.

Only one count was recorded for this clonotype. J is TRBJ2-7 and V is TRBV28; D is unclear. V was trimmed by 5 bases and J by 2 bases, leaving 16 bases between them. This CDR3 is 15 amino acids long. Germline CDR1 reads MDHEN; CDR2 reads SYDVKM. In DNA, the CDR3 is TGTGCCAGCAGTCGCCGGCTCATTTCAGCCTACGAGCAGTACTTC. Translating gives CASSRRLISAYEQYF.

This clonotype was seen more than once but under ten times. The rearrangement uses TRBV12-3 or TRBV12-4 and TRBJ2-2; weak D call: TRBD1 (6 bases). V shed 6 bases and J shed 4 bases, with 9 bases lying between them. The CDR3 is 13 amino acids. CDR3 amino acids: CASRRGGTGELFF. The DNA of the CDR3 is TGTGCCAGCAGGCGAGGGGGCACCGGGGAGCTGTTTTTT.

The chain carries TRBV24-1 and TRBJ2-5, with 8 nucleotides matching TRBD2. The trim removed 7 bases at V and 4 bases at J, leaving 7 bases unmatched. The CDR3 sequence is 14 residues long. Germline CDR1 reads KGHDR; CDR2 reads SFDVKD. This CDR3 is CATSSRREGETQYF. In DNA, the CDR3 is TGTGCCACCAGCTCCCGACGGGAGGGAGAGACCCAGTACTTC.

This clonotype has ten or more counts. This may be a read error, as it is one base from a much larger clone. The chain joins TRBV12-3 or TRBV12-4 to TRBJ2-5; maybe TRBD1 (5 bases). CDR3 length: 13 amino acids. The CDR3 sequence: CASSLKGQETKYF. The DNA for the CDR3 is TGTGCCAGCAGTTTGAAGGGGCAAGAGACCAAGTACTTC.

This clonotype was recorded many times. The chain employs TRBV7-6 and TRBJ1-1; 9 positions agree with TRBD1. With 5 bases clipped from V and 6 bases from J, the junction kept 22 bases outside the gene matches. Germline-derived CDR1 and CDR2 are SGHVS and FNYEAQ. CDR3 length: 19 amino acids. CDR3 loop: CASSLTTVPGQGPNAEAFF. CDR3 DNA sequence: TGTGCCAGCAGCCTAACAACAGTCCCGGGACAGGGACCCAATGCTGAAGCTTTCTTT. The complete variable domain, with remaining parts taken from reference TRBV7-6 and TRBJ1-1, reads GAGVSQSPRYKVTKRGQDVALRCDPISGHVSLYWYRQALGQGPEFLTYFNYEAQQDKSGLPNDRFSAERPEGSISTLTIQRTEQRDSAMYRCASSLTTVPGQGPNAEAFFGQGTRLTVV.

This clonotype was seen many times. The V and J genes are TRBV6-1 and TRBJ1-1; D unresolved. The CDR3 runs to 12 residues. V was cut by 6 bases and J by 1 base, with 6 bases left in between. Germline CDR1 and CDR2: MNHNS and SASEGT. CDR3: CASRTGNTEAFF. The DNA for the CDR3 is TGTGCCAGCAGGACGGGGAACACTGAAGCTTTCTTT.

In this sample, this clonotype turned up many times. V is TRBV12-3 or TRBV12-4 and J is TRBJ2-2; D ambiguous. This CDR3 has 15 residues. Trimming stripped 7 bases from V and 6 bases from J, with 18 bases between. The CDR3 is CASTGRLEYSGELFF. The DNA for the CDR3 is TGTGCCAGCACCGGACGCCTGGAATATTCCGGGGAGCTGTTTTTT.

This clonotype occurred a few times. The chain combines TRBV12-3 or TRBV12-4 with TRBJ2-2; TRBD1 or TRBD2 may be the D gene (5 bases each). CDR3 length: 17 amino acids. The V and J ends lost 6 bases and 2 bases respectively, with 19 bases between them. CDR3: CASSRPFGTVNTGELFF. The CDR3 nucleotides are TGTGCCAGCAGCCGACCCTTCGGGACGGTTAACACCGGGGAGCTGTTTTTT.

The rearrangement uses TRBV20-1 and TRBJ1-1; D not resolved. From germline, CDR1 is DFQATT and CDR2 SNEGSKA (reference sequence). Trimming removed 1 base from V and 5 bases from J, with 14 bases in between. CDR3 length: 14 amino acids. The DNA of the CDR3 is TGCAGTGCTAGAGGTGACGACCATACAACTGAAGCTTTCTTT. Amino acid sequence: CSARGDDHTTEAFF.